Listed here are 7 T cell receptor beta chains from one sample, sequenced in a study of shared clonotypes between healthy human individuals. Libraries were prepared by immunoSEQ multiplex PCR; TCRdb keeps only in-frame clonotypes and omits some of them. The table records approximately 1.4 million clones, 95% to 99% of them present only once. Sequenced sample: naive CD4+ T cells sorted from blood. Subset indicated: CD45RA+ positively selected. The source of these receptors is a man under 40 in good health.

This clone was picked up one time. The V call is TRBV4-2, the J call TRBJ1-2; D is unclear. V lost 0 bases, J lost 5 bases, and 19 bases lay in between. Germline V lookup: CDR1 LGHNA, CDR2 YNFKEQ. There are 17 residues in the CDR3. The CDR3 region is CASSQEVIGVVGYGYTF. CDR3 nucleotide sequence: TGTGCCAGCAGCCAAGAGGTTATTGGGGTGGTTGGGTATGGCTACACCTTC.

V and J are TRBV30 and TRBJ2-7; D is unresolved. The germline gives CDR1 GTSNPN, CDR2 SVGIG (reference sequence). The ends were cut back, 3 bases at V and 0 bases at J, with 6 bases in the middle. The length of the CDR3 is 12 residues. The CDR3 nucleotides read TGTGCCTGGAGGGGTGACTCCTACGAGCAGTACTTC. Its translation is CAWRGDSYEQYF.

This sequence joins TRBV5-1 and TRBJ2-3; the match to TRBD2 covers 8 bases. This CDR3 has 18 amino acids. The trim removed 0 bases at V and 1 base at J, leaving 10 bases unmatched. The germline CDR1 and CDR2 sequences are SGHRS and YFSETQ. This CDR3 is CASSLAGSGSRGTDTQYF. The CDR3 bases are TGCGCCAGCAGCTTGGCGGGGAGCGGGAGTCGCGGCACAGATACGCAGTATTTT.

In DNA, the CDR3 is TGTGCCATCAGTGCCACGGGGGGCTACACTGAAGCTTTCTTT. It codes for CAISATGGYTEAFF. The genes are TRBV10-3 and TRBJ1-1, with a possible D match to TRBD1 (6 bases). The CDR3 sequence is 14 residues long. V dropped 4 bases and J dropped 3 bases, with 12 bases sitting between them. The germline V gene has CDR1 ENHRY and CDR2 SYGVKD.

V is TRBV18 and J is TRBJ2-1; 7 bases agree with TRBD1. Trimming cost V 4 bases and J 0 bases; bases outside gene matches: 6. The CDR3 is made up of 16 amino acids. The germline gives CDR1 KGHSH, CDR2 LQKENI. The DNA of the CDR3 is TGTGCCAGCTCACTTCAGGACAGGAGCTCCTACAATGAGCAGTTCTTC. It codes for CASSLQDRSSYNEQFF.

In nucleotides, the CDR3 is TGTGCCAGCAGCTTAGCAGGGCCCTCCTACAATGAGCAGTTCTTC. Protein sequence: CASSLAGPSYNEQFF. V is TRBV5-4 and J is TRBJ2-1, with D perhaps TRBD1 (5 bases). V was trimmed by 2 bases and J by 0 bases, leaving 9 bases between them. Germline lookup yields CDR1 SGHNT and CDR2 YYREEE (reference sequence). The CDR3 extends over 15 amino acids.

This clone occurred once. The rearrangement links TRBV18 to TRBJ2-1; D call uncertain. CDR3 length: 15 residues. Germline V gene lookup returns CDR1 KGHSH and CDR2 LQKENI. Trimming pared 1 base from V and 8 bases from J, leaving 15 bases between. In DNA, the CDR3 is TGTGCCAGCTCACCACGAAATCTTGGATGGGATGAGCAGTTCTTC. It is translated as CASSPRNLGWDEQFF.